A single sample is the source of the 22 T cell receptor beta chains below, sequenced in a study of somatic mutations in cytotoxic T cells in rheumatoid arthritis. Sequencing used immunoSEQ multiplex PCR; TCRdb keeps in-frame clones, though not all of them. The sample lists 11,000 to 15,000 clones; 85% to 95% were seen once. The sequencing sample was made of CD4+ T cells sorted from blood. The receptors stem from a man in his 70s with rheumatoid arthritis.

The genes are TRBV5-6 and TRBJ1-5; weak D call: TRBD1 (5 bases). This CDR3 has 15 residues. Looked up from germline, CDR1 is SGHDT and CDR2 is YYEEEE. Between the trimmed V and J ends, which lost 3 bases and 5 bases, there was a span of 15 bases. For the CDR3, the DNA is TGTGCCAGCAGCTCACTCAGGGATCTCTATCAGCCCCAGCATTTT. Its protein is CASSSLRDLYQPQHF.

The chain couples TRBV5-1 to TRBJ2-5; 16 nucleotides match TRBD2. V dropped 0 bases and J dropped 2; count of bases not matched to a gene: 4. This CDR3 has 18 amino acids. Germline V lookup: CDR1 SGHRS, CDR2 YFSETQ. CDR3 region: CASSLVPGLAGGQETQYF. CDR3 nucleotide sequence: TGCGCCAGCAGCTTGGTCCCGGGACTAGCGGGAGGGCAAGAGACCCAGTACTTC.

This clone was recorded once. This chain connects TRBV5-4 to TRBJ1-2; no definite D call. Trimming left V 4 bases short and J 8 bases short, with 12 bases between. The CDR3 has 12 amino acids. Germline CDR1 reads SGHNT; CDR2 reads YYREEE (reference sequence). Here the CDR3 reads CASSNGVRGYTF. Here the CDR3 DNA reads TGTGCCAGCAGCAACGGGGTTCGCGGCTACACCTTC.

This clone appeared a single time. The chain employs TRBV6-6 and TRBJ1-5; 9 bases agree with TRBD1. The CDR3 extends over 15 amino acids. Trimming cost V 5 bases and J 9 bases; bases outside gene matches: 11. CDR1 MNHNY and CDR2 SVGAGI come from the germline V gene (reference sequence). The CDR3 DNA follows: TGTGCCAGCAGTGGGACAGGGAGGATTCCCTCGCCCCAGCATTTT. It yields the protein CASSGTGRIPSPQHF.

The chain combines TRBV19 with TRBJ2-3, with D unresolved. Trimming took off 7 bases at V and 0 bases at J, with 8 bases between the two ends. Germline-derived CDR1 and CDR2 are LNHDA and SQIVND (reference sequence). This CDR3 region has 13 residues. DNA of the CDR3: TGTGCCAGTACACAGAAAAGCACAGATACGCAGTATTTT. Its protein product is CASTQKSTDTQYF.

The CDR3: CASSDRGRNTEAFF. In nucleotides, the CDR3 is TGTGCCAGCAGTGACAGGGGGAGGAACACTGAAGCTTTCTTT. The V call is TRBV2, the J call TRBJ1-1, with 7 bases aligning to TRBD1. This CDR3 region has 14 residues. With 3 bases clipped from V and 1 base from J, the junction kept 2 bases outside the gene matches. CDR1 and CDR2 from the germline V gene are SNHLY and FYNNEI.

The chain joins TRBV19 to TRBJ2-5; 13 nucleotides match TRBD2. The trim removed 6 bases at V and 0 bases at J, leaving 4 bases unmatched. Per germline, CDR1 LNHDA and CDR2 SQIVND (reference sequence). The CDR3 runs to 16 residues. CDR3 sequence: CASRRGLAGNQETQYF. CDR3 nucleotides: TGTGCCAGTAGAAGGGGACTAGCGGGGAACCAAGAGACCCAGTACTTC.

The chain is built from TRBV6-6 and TRBJ2-7; the match to TRBD1 covers 9 bases. J lost 6 bases, V lost 6 bases, and 6 bases had no gene match. Germline CDR1 reads MNHNY; CDR2 reads SVGAGI (reference sequence). This CDR3 has 13 amino acids. The CDR3 DNA reads as TGTGCCAGCAGCCAGGGACAGGGATCCGAGCAGTACTTC. Its protein product is CASSQGQGSEQYF.

This clone has more than one count but fewer than ten. V is TRBV30 and J is TRBJ1-2; 7 bases match TRBD1. Germline V lookup: CDR1 GTSNPN, CDR2 SVGIG (reference sequence). This CDR3 comprises 11 residues. The ends lost 1 base at V and 9 bases at J; junction bases unmatched: 2. CDR3 protein: CAWSGQGSYTF. CDR3 nucleotides: TGTGCCTGGAGTGGACAGGGCAGCTACACCTTC.

This clone appeared a few times. CDR3 nucleotide sequence: TGTGCCAGCAGTAGACAGGGAAATGAAAAACTGTTTTTT. It codes for CASSRQGNEKLFF. This rearrangement joins TRBV6-5 to TRBJ1-4, with 7 nucleotides matching TRBD1. The germline V gene encodes CDR1 MNHEY and CDR2 SVGAGI. The V segment lost 5 bases and the J segment 5 bases; nucleotides outside the gene matches: 2. The CDR3 sequence is 13 residues long.

This clone has only one observation. The rearrangement uses TRBV28 and TRBJ1-2; D perhaps matches TRBD1 (5 bases). This CDR3 has 15 amino acids. Germline CDR1 MDHEN, CDR2 SYDVKM. V gave up 2 bases and J gave up 8 bases, with 18 bases separating them. CDR3 sequence (DNA): TGTGCCAGCAGTTTAGGGTCCAGGGTGGGTTGGGGCTACACCTTC. This sequence encodes CASSLGSRVGWGYTF.

The chain combines TRBV11-3 with TRBJ2-3, with TRBD2 matching 7 bases. Germline trimming cut 5 bases from V and 2 bases from J; bases unmatched to any gene: 7. CDR1 and CDR2 (germline): SGHNT, YENEEA. There are 15 residues in the CDR3. CDR3 in DNA: TGTGCCAGCAGCCGGGGGGTTAGCGCCACAGATACGCAGTATTTT. Protein product: CASSRGVSATDTQYF.

The rearrangement uses TRBV5-1 and TRBJ2-6; D gene uncertain. With 0 bases removed from V and 0 bases from J, the gap between germline ends came to 4 bases. CDR1 SGHRS and CDR2 YFSETQ come from the germline V gene. This CDR3 spans 15 amino acids. The CDR3 protein is CASSLGGSGANVLTF. CDR3 DNA: TGCGCCAGCAGCTTGGGAGGCTCTGGGGCCAACGTCCTGACTTTC.

The genes are TRBV7-9 and TRBJ2-5, with D tentatively TRBD2 (7 bases). The J call is in doubt because the DNA end fits TRBJ2-7 better. The CDR3 length is 15 residues. Looked up from germline, CDR1 is SEHNR and CDR2 is FQNEAQ (reference sequence). CDR3 amino acids: CASSLYGGGKNEQYF. The DNA for the CDR3 is TGTGCCAGCAGCTTATATGGGGGGGGCAAAAACGAGCAGTACTTC.

The chain couples TRBV6-6 to TRBJ2-1; possibly TRBD2 for D (7 bases). Germline CDR1 MNHNY, CDR2 SVGAGI (reference sequence). Trimming took 2 bases from V and 8 from J, leaving 16 bases between them. This CDR3 is 15 amino acids long. The CDR3 DNA reads TGTGCCAGCAGTTACGGGGGGCGGGAGTTCGATGAGCAGTTCTTC. Translated: CASSYGGREFDEQFF.

The chain links TRBV6-1 to TRBJ2-3; 8 positions match TRBD1. V was clipped by 4 bases and J by 6 bases; unmatched bases: 9. The CDR3 totals 15 residues. Germline V gene lookup returns CDR1 MNHNS and CDR2 SASEGT. The CDR3 spells CASSVGTGPRDTQYF. CDR3 coding DNA: TGTGCCAGCAGTGTAGGGACAGGCCCTAGGGATACGCAGTATTTT.

V and J are TRBV28 and TRBJ2-7; 12 positions agree with TRBD1. The CDR3 loop spans 15 amino acids. CDR1 and CDR2 from the germline V gene are MDHEN and SYDVKM. J lost 5 bases, V lost 9 bases, and 11 bases had no gene match. CDR3 loop: CASTTGTGGFHEQYF. The CDR3 DNA is TGTGCCAGTACCACCGGGACAGGGGGCTTCCACGAGCAGTACTTC.

This clone was observed a single time. The chain couples TRBV6-5 to TRBJ2-2; D might be TRBD2 (5 bases). The CDR3 totals 15 residues. Trimming pared 0 bases from V and 1 base from J, leaving 6 bases between. Germline CDR1 reads MNHEY; CDR2 reads SVGAGI. CDR3 protein: CASSYSGVNTGELFF. The CDR3 nucleotides are TGTGCCAGCAGTTACTCGGGAGTGAACACCGGGGAGCTGTTTTTT.

This clone was counted a single time. Other DNA sequences of this sample code for an identical CDR3. This rearrangement joins TRBV11-3 to TRBJ2-7; 8 nucleotides align to TRBD2. This CDR3 is built from 15 residues. Losses at the gene ends were 5 bases for V and 2 bases for J; bases not matched to a gene: 8. Germline V CDR1 and CDR2: SGHNT, YENEEA. The CDR3 is CASSPTAGGTYEQYF. In nucleotides, the CDR3 is TGTGCCAGCAGCCCGACGGCGGGGGGTACCTACGAGCAGTACTTC.

The chain is built from TRBV7-2 and TRBJ2-1; D remains ambiguous. Germline CDR1 reads SGHTA; CDR2 reads FQGNSA. Trimming left V 3 bases short and J 0 bases short, with 9 bases between. The CDR3 is made up of 15 amino acids. CDR3 DNA sequence: TGTGCCAGCAGCTTCGACTGGAGCTCCTACAATGAGCAGTTCTTC. This sequence encodes CASSFDWSSYNEQFF.

This chain connects TRBV5-6 to TRBJ2-7; 8 bases line up with TRBD1. The germline CDR1 and CDR2 sequences are SGHDT and YYEEEE. The CDR3 totals 11 residues. The J segment lost 5 bases and the V segment lost 5 bases, leaving 0 bases of the junction unmatched. CDR3 in DNA: TGTGCCAGCAGGACAGGGGACGAGCAGTACTTC. Protein sequence: CASRTGDEQYF.

The chain links TRBV7-2 to TRBJ2-3; TRBD2 is a possible D gene (7 bases). The V end was cut by 5 bases, the J end by 2 bases, with 14 bases between. This CDR3 is 15 amino acids long. Germline CDR1 reads SGHTA; CDR2 reads FQGNSA. The CDR3 loop is CASSPMGGATDTQYF. CDR3 bases: TGTGCCAGCAGCCCCATGGGGGGGGCCACAGATACGCAGTATTTT. Drawing the rest from reference TRBV7-2 and TRBJ2-3, the complete variable domain is GAGVSQSPSNKVTEKGKDVELRCDPISGHTALYWYRQSLGQGLEFLIYFQGNSAPDKSGLPSDRFSAERTGGSVSTLTIQRTQQEDSAVYLCASSPMGGATDTQYFGPGTRLTVL.